This is a list of T cell receptor beta chains from one sample in a study of blood T cell repertoires in COVID-19. The assay was immunoSEQ multiplex PCR, and TCRdb's table has in-frame clones only and misses some. The sample has about 220,000 clones, approximately 85% seen once. The sequencing input was peripheral blood. These receptor sequences come from a woman between 65 and 79 years old with acute or convalescent COVID-19. Each CDR3 is given with its conserved first and last residue. The order of the fields is D gene, J gene, V gene, clone size, CDR3 DNA, CDR3 protein. The D gene is left open where the match is weak. Only some rows state a clone size, as once, few, many or a class for expanded clones.

>-|TRBJ1-2|TRBV20-1|-
TGCAGTGCTTATGGGGGACTTGGCTACACCTTC
CSAYGGLGYTF
>-|TRBJ1-1|TRBV6-5|-
TGTGCCAGCAGTTACTCTACAACCCTCACTGAAGCTTTCTTT
CASSYSTTLTEAFF
>-|TRBJ1-2|TRBV6-5|-
TGTGCCAGCAGTTACGTGAGAATGGGGAGCGACGGCTACACCTTC
CASSYVRMGSDGYTF
>TRBD1|TRBJ2-2|TRBV18|-
TGTGCCAGCTCAACCGGGACAGCGAACACCGGGGAGCTGTTTTTT
CASSTGTANTGELFF
>-|TRBJ2-1|TRBV4-3|few
TGCGCCAGCAGCCAAGGGACGGGGGTCGGGAATGAGCAGTTCTTC
CASSQGTGVGNEQFF
>TRBD1|TRBJ1-4|TRBV5-1|-
TGCGCCAGCAGCTTGGAAGGACAGGGCAGTGGGGAAAAACTGTTTTTT
CASSLEGQGSGEKLFF
>TRBD1|TRBJ1-1|TRBV5-6|-
TGTGCCAGCAGCTTGACAGCGCCGGACAGGGGGCTTTGGATTGAAGCTTTCTTT
CASSLTAPDRGLWIEAFF
>TRBD1|TRBJ1-2|TRBV19|-
TGTGCCAGTAGTATAGCCTGGGACAGGGGGCTTGGCTACACCTTC
CASSIAWDRGLGYTF
>-|TRBJ1-1|TRBV7-9|-
TGTGCCAGCAGCTTAGTAGGCGGGAGGGGCACTGAAGCTTTCTTT
CASSLVGGRGTEAFF
>TRBD1|TRBJ2-1|TRBV19|-
TGTGCCAGTAGCGAGGACAGGGTCCGCAATGAGCAGTTCTTC
CASSEDRVRNEQFF
>TRBD1|TRBJ1-2|TRBV28|-
TGTGCCAGCAGTTTATTCCGTCCCGGGACAGGGCCCTATGGCTACACCTTC
CASSLFRPGTGPYGYTF
>TRBD1|TRBJ1-4|TRBV4-3|-
TGCGCCAGCAGCCAAGGGACAGGGAGTAATGAAAAACTGTTTTTT
CASSQGTGSNEKLFF
>TRBD2|TRBJ2-1|TRBV30|-
TGTGCCTGGAGTTCCCCCGGACTAGTTCAGTGGGAGCAGTTCTTC
CAWSSPGLVQWEQFF
>-|TRBJ2-5|TRBV5-6|-
TGTGCCAGCAGCTTGGGCCTCGGGCAAGAGACCCAGTACTTC
CASSLGLGQETQYF
>-|TRBJ1-4|TRBV5-6|-
TGTGCCAGCAGCTTGGTAGGGACAACTTATAATGAAAAACTGTTTTTT
CASSLVGTTYNEKLFF
>TRBD1|TRBJ1-2|TRBV7-2|-
TGTGCCAGCAGCTGGCGGACAGGGGATGGCTACACCTTC
CASSWRTGDGYTF
>TRBD1|TRBJ1-2|TRBV7-2|-
TGTGCCAGCAGCCCATGGGACAGTAACTATGGCTACACCTTC
CASSPWDSNYGYTF
>TRBD1|TRBJ2-1|TRBV5-1|-
TGCGCCAGCAGCTTGGGACAGGGGAATGAGCAGTTCTTC
CASSLGQGNEQFF
>-|TRBJ1-3|TRBV3-1/TRBV3-2|-
TGTGCCAGCAGCCAAGACCCCCAGGGCGCTGGAAACACCATATATTTT
CASSQDPQGAGNTIYF
>-|TRBJ2-1|TRBV15|-
TGTGCCACCAGCAGAGGAGGCAGCTCCTACAATGAGCAGTTCTTC
CATSRGGSSYNEQFF
>TRBD1|TRBJ1-2|TRBV5-6|-
TGTGCCAGCAGCCCCGGGACAGCAGAGTACTATGGCTACACCTTC
CASSPGTAEYYGYTF
>-|TRBJ2-7|TRBV2|-
TGTGCCAGCAGGACCGGGACGGGGGCCTACGAGCAGTACTTC
CASRTGTGAYEQYF
>TRBD2|TRBJ2-1|TRBV3-1/TRBV3-2|once
TGTGCCAGCAGCCCCGGACTAGCCAACAATGAGCAGTTCTTC
CASSPGLANNEQFF
>-|TRBJ2-3|TRBV6-1|-
TGTGCCAGCAGTGAGTCGGATACGCAGTATTTT
CASSESDTQYF
>TRBD1|TRBJ2-7|TRBV25-1|-
TGTGCCAGCAGTGAGCCATCCGGGACAGGTTCCTACGAGCAGTACTTC
CASSEPSGTGSYEQYF
>-|TRBJ1-2|TRBV6-4|-
TGTGCCAGCAGTGACTCTTGGAGCGGAGGCTACACCTTC
CASSDSWSGGYTF
>TRBD1|TRBJ1-5|TRBV6-6|-
TGTGCCAGCAGTTACGGTCAGGGGGGCAATCAGCCCCAGCATTTT
CASSYGQGGNQPQHF
>TRBD1|TRBJ1-1|TRBV3-1/TRBV3-2|-
TGTGCCAGCAGCCAAGGGGACAGGAACACTGAAGCTTTCTTT
CASSQGDRNTEAFF
>TRBD1|TRBJ1-2|TRBV28|many
TGTGCCAGCAGTTCTGGGACAGTGTTTTTTAGCTACACCTTC
CASSSGTVFFSYTF
>-|TRBJ2-6|TRBV10-3|-
TGTGCCATCAGCCCGTTATCTGGGGCCAACGTCCTGACTTTC
CAISPLSGANVLTF
>-|TRBJ1-2|TRBV29-1|-
TGCAGCGTCCAACAGGACCCTAACTATGGCTACACCTTC
CSVQQDPNYGYTF
>-|TRBJ2-1|TRBV18|-
TGTGCCAGCTCACCGAGAGGAGATGAGCAGTTCTTC
CASSPRGDEQFF
>-|TRBJ1-6|TRBV7-8|-
TGTGCCAGCAGCTTAGTAGCGGGAAAAGGGGGATCCTATAATTCACCCCTCCACTTT
CASSLVAGKGGSYNSPLHF
>TRBD1|TRBJ1-3|TRBV30|-
TGTGCCTGGAGTCCAACCTGGGACAGGGGATCTGGAAACACCATATATTTT
CAWSPTWDRGSGNTIYF
>TRBD2|TRBJ2-5|TRBV6-5|-
TGTGCCAGCACCGGACTAGCGGGGGGGAAGGAGACCCAGTACTTC
CASTGLAGGKETQYF
>-|TRBJ1-1|TRBV5-5|-
TGTGCCAGCAGCTTGGAGGGACAATCGAACACTGAAGCTTTCTTT
CASSLEGQSNTEAFF
>-|TRBJ1-2|TRBV7-2|-
TGTGCCAGCAGCCCAGGGACATTTTTAACAGGCTACACCTTC
CASSPGTFLTGYTF
>-|TRBJ1-1|TRBV5-1|-
TGCGCCAGCAGCTTGGAGCGACCTAACACTGAAGCTTTCTTT
CASSLERPNTEAFF
>-|TRBJ1-6|TRBV4-3|-
TGCGCCAGCAGCTATAATCTTGGCCAGAATTCACCCCTCCACTTT
CASSYNLGQNSPLHF
>TRBD1|TRBJ1-4|TRBV29-1|-
TGCAGCGTTAGACTGACAGGGGGCGAAAAACTGTTTTTT
CSVRLTGGEKLFF
>-|TRBJ2-2|TRBV5-1|-
TGCGCCAGCAGCTCCAGGGTTGCCGGGGAGCTGTTTTTT
CASSSRVAGELFF
>-|TRBJ1-6|TRBV19|once
TGTGCCAGTAGTATCTTGCTGGGGGCTAATTCACCCCTCCACTTT
CASSILLGANSPLHF
>-|TRBJ1-4|TRBV5-1|-
TGCGCCAGCGGCACAGGCGCAACTAATGAAAAACTGTTTTTT
CASGTGATNEKLFF
>-|TRBJ1-6|TRBV15|-
TGTGCCACCAGCAGTTCGCAGGTTTCACCCCTCCACTTT
CATSSSQVSPLHF
>-|TRBJ2-7|TRBV7-9|-
TGTGCCAGCTCCCAAAACCCCAGGGGCCTGTACGAGCAGTACTTC
CASSQNPRGLYEQYF
>TRBD1|TRBJ1-2|TRBV5-5|-
TGTGCCAGCAGCTTCGGGGGACAGGGATCGTCCGTCTATGGCTACACCTTC
CASSFGGQGSSVYGYTF
>-|TRBJ1-1|TRBV18|-
TGTGCCAGCTCACCCCAGGGCGAGACTGAAGCTTTCTTT
CASSPQGETEAFF
>-|TRBJ2-6|TRBV11-3|once
TGTGCCAGCAGCTTAGACAGTGCAGGGGCCAACGTCCTGACTTTC
CASSLDSAGANVLTF
>-|TRBJ1-2|TRBV20-1|-
TGCAGTGCTAGAGATGGGCCAGGGGACACCTTC
CSARDGPGDTF
>TRBD1|TRBJ2-7|TRBV5-1|few
TGCGCCAGCAGCTTGACAGGGGGCGTTTCTTACGAGCAGTACTTC
CASSLTGGVSYEQYF